This T cell receptor (beta chain) was observed in a study of cytomegalovirus exposure and HLA in healthy donors. The PCR had 60 Vbeta and 13 Jbeta primers. This table comes from immunoSEQ multiplex PCR, and its TCRdb copy is limited to in-frame clones, with some not included. The table includes roughly 160,000 clones, roughly 70% detected once. V was cut by 0 bases and J by 0 bases, with 9 bases left in between. This CDR3 comprises 16 residues. Germline V gene data show CDR1 as MNHEY and CDR2 as SMNVEV (reference sequence). The chain carries TRBV27 and TRBJ1-3; D is uncertain. This clonotype was sampled from a woman aged 25 to 45 in good health and CMV-seronegative. The sequenced material came from PBMCs. The CDR3 spells CASSLSGSFSGNTIYF. DNA of the CDR3: TGTGCCAGCAGTTTATCGGGGAGCTTCTCTGGAAACACCATATATTTT.